This TCR beta chain comes out of a study of T cell responses to AZD1222 COVID-19 vaccine. Study-wide results and caveats: Repertoire samples came only from after the peak T cell response. Clonal diversity was possibly underestimated, and white British individuals and females predominated among donors.

With V trimmed by 7 bases and J by 4 bases, 8 bases remained unmatched. The germline V gene encodes CDR1 SQVTM and CDR2 ANQGSEA. The CDR3 spans 14 residues. This table comes from immunoSEQ multiplex PCR, and its TCRdb copy is limited to in-frame clones, with some not included. The table lists 130,000 or so clones, 85% to 95% of them singletons. Note on this clone: As yet, its antigen is unknown.

This chain links TRBV29-1 with TRBJ2-2; the match to TRBD2 covers 8 bases. The sequencing used peripheral blood, collected on day 0 of AZD1222 vaccination. The TCR comes from an adult in good health. CDR3 bases: TGCAGCGGTGGGGTGGCGGGAGGCACCGGGGAGCTGTTTTTT. Its translation is CSGGVAGGTGELFF.